The clone carrying this T cell receptor (beta chain) was recorded only once. Its target is not known. A 5'RACE reaction primed in the constant segment made cDNA libraries of TCR alpha and TCR beta, and these carried sample barcodes and UMIs. MiXCR, applied by TCRdb to the 5' RACE reads, yields one record per CDR3 protein. The sample contains roughly 100,000 distinct CDR3 sequences, 9.5% to 15% of which appear only once. This sample stems from a study of T-cell memory formation after mild COVID-19. Study-level background: Most TCR clusters belonged to a single donor.

CDR3 length: 16 residues. Germline loops: CDR1 SGDLS, CDR2 YYNGEE. Trimming removed 3 bases at V and 4 bases at J, with 19 bases between. Study outcomes and limitations: Clones shrinking between day 15 and 85 showed a balanced CD4/CD8 split, and those that grew later tilted toward CD4+.

The sequenced sample was PBMCs or a T cell subset sorted from them (not recorded which). The receptor's source is an adult woman who had mild COVID-19 (a few samples of this study predate the infection). Cell type and time point are not known. The chain employs TRBV9 and TRBJ1-2; D gene uncertain. CDR3 nucleotides: TGTGCCAGCAGCGCCCCCTTGGACGGATGGGGCTATGGCTACACCTTC. This sequence encodes CASSAPLDGWGYGYTF.